One T cell receptor (beta chain) is described in this entry. Its antigen is not known. The sample is drawn from a study of T cells in Graves' hyperthyroidism and ophthalmopathy. The V gene's germline CDR1 is SNHLY and CDR2 FYNNEI. The CDR3 has 14 residues. The ends lost 8 bases at V and 2 bases at J; junction bases unmatched: 8. Amplification targeted TCR beta CDR3 regions from RNA transcripts. A set of HTBI primers served as the primers for a first-round RT-PCR of the TCR CDR3. Each CDR3 protein is one row after TCRdb ran MiXCR on the multiplex PCR reads. The sample consists of about 840,000 distinct CDR3 sequences, 35% to 45% of them appearing once. Graves' hyperthyroidism qualified as stable when ophthalmopathy did not progress within 18 months. Exclusion followed for patients with uncontrolled infection, other autoimmune disease, pregnancy or lactation. Together with thyroid ultrasound, orbital computed tomography, serum thyroxine and TRAb, clinical symptoms were used for diagnoses.

Notes on the study in general: In validation, the model predicted ophthalmopathy. These predictions came a median about 6.5 months before onset.

This receptor was taken from a man younger than 35 with Graves' hyperthyroidism. Sequencing was done on a sample of blood. This chain uses TRBV2 with TRBJ2-7; 8 bases are a match to TRBD1. The CDR3 DNA is TGTGCCAGCGGCAGGGGGCGTCAAACCTACGAGCAGTACTTC. It yields the protein CASGRGRQTYEQYF.